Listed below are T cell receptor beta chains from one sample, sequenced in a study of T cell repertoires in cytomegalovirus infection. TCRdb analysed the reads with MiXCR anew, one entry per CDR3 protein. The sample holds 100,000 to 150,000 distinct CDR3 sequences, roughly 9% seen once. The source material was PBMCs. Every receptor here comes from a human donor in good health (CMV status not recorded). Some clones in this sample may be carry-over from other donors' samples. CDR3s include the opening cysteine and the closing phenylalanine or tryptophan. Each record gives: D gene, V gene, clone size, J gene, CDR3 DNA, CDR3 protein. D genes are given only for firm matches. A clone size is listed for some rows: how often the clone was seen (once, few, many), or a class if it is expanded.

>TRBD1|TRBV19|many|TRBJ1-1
TGTGCCAGTATCTTAACCCGGACAGGGGGAAACACTGAAGCTTTCTTT
CASILTRTGGNTEAFF
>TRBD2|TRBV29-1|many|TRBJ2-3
TGCAGCGAAGTAGGCGGGGGTAGCACAGATACGCAGTATTTT
CSEVGGGSTDTQYF
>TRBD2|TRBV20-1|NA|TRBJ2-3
TGCAGTGCCAGGACTAGCGAGTCGGCAGATACGCAGTATTTT
CSARTSESADTQYF
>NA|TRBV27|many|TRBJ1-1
TGTGCCAGCAGTGCGCCTCAACAGGGTGGGGGAGTGAACACTGAAGCTTTCTTT
CASSAPQQGGGVNTEAFF
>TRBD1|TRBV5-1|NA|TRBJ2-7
TGCGCCAGCAGCTCCGGGACAGCTCCCCACTACGAGCAGTACTTC
CASSSGTAPHYEQYF
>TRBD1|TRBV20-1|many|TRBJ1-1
TGCAGTGCTAGAGAAGGCGCCGGGACAGGGGCGAACACTGAAGCTTTCTTT
CSAREGAGTGANTEAFF
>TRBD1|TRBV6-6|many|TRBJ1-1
TGTGCCAGCAGTTACAGGGACAGGGGGAACACTGAAGCTTTCTTT
CASSYRDRGNTEAFF
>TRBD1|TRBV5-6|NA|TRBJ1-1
TGTGCCAGCAGTTTACACGGAACAGGGGGCTCCACTGAAGCTTTCTTT
CASSLHGTGGSTEAFF
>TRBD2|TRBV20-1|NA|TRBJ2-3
TGCAGTGCTAGAGATCTCGGGGGGGCTGGTGATACGCAGTATTTT
CSARDLGGAGDTQYF
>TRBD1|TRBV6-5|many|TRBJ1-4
TGTGCCAGCAGTTATTGGGGGACAGGGAATGAAAAACTGTTTTTT
CASSYWGTGNEKLFF
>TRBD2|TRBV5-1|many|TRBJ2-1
TGCGCCAGCAGCTTAGCGGGGGTAAATGAGCAGTTCTTC
CASSLAGVNEQFF
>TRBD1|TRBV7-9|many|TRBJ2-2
TGTGCCAGCAGCCCAGACAGGGGCCAGAGGAGCGGGGAGCTGTTTTTT
CASSPDRGQRSGELFF
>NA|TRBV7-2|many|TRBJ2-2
TGTGCCAGCAGCCCTTACATGGGCGGGGAGCTGTTTTTT
CASSPYMGGELFF
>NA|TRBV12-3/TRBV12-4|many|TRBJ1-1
TGTGCCAGCAGTTCCAACACTGAAGCTTTCTTT
CASSSNTEAFF
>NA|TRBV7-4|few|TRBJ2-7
TGTGCCAGCAGCCCGAGGGGGGGAACCTACGAGCAGTACTTC
CASSPRGGTYEQYF
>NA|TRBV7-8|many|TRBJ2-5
TGTGCCAGCAGATTGATTAGGGGAAGGATCCAAGAGACCCAGTACTTC
CASRLIRGRIQETQYF
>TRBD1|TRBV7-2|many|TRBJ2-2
TGTGCCAGCAGCTTAGGACAGGGACGAACCGGGGAGCTGTTTTTT
CASSLGQGRTGELFF
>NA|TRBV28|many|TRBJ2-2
TGTGCCACCGGCGGGGAGGGGGTCTTTCCAGGCTACGGGGAGCTGTTTTTT
CATGGEGVFPGYGELFF
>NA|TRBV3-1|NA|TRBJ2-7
TGTGCCAGCAGCCAAGGGACTAAGCACGAGCAGTACTTC
CASSQGTKHEQYF
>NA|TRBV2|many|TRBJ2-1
TGTGCCAGCAGTGAAGCGCGGACTACCAATGAGCAGTTCTTC
CASSEARTTNEQFF
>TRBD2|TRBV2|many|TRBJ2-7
TGTGCCAGCACTCGGCGGGGGGAAAATCAGGCCTACGAGCAGTACTTC
CASTRRGENQAYEQYF
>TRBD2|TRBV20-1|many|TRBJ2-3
TGCAGTGCTAGTCCCGCACTAGCGGGGGCCGGGGATACGCAGTATTTT
CSASPALAGAGDTQYF
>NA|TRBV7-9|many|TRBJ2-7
TGTGCCAGCAGCTTAGACGCCAGCTCCTACGAGCAGTACTTC
CASSLDASSYEQYF
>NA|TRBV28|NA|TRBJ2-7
TGTGCCAGCAGTGCTCCGACGGGAGAGCAGTACTTC
CASSAPTGEQYF
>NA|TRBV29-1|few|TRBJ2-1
TGCAGCGTTGCCGGGGAGCAGTTCTTC
CSVAGEQFF
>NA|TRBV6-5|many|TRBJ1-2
TGTGCCAGCAGTTCTTACCTACAGGGAAACTATGGCTACACCTTC
CASSSYLQGNYGYTF
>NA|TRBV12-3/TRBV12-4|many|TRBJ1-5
TGTGCCAGCAGCCGCGGACAGCAGCAGGGTCAGCCCCAGCATTTT
CASSRGQQQGQPQHF
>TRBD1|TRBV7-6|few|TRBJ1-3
TGTGCCAGCAGCCCGCGCGGACAGGACGTGAACACCATATATTTT
CASSPRGQDVNTIYF
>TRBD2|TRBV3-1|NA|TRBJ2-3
TGTGCCAGCAGCCAAGACAGCACTAGCGAGGGTAGCACAGATACGCAGTATTTT
CASSQDSTSEGSTDTQYF
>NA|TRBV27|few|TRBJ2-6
TGTGCCAGCAGTTTGATGACAGCCGGGGCCAACGTCCTGACTTTC
CASSLMTAGANVLTF
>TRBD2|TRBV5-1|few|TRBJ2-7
TGCGCCAGCAGCTTGGTCCTCTCGACTAGCGGGGAAAAGGACGAGCAGTACTTC
CASSLVLSTSGEKDEQYF
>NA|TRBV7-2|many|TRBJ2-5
TGTGCCAGCAGCCCTTCAAGGGTTTCGGGGAGGGAGACCCAGTACTTC
CASSPSRVSGRETQYF
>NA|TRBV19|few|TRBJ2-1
TGTGCCAGTAGTATCGCCACACAGGCTCCCGAGCAGTTCTTC
CASSIATQAPEQFF
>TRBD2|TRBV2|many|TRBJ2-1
TGTGCCAGCAGTGAGCGGCTAGCGGGGGGCAGCGACAATGAGCAGTTCTTC
CASSERLAGGSDNEQFF
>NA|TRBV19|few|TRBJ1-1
TGTGCCAGTAATCTGGGAACGTCCAGGGGCACTGAAGCTTTCTTT
CASNLGTSRGTEAFF